Reported below is one T cell receptor (beta chain). Its antigen remains unidentified. The PCR ran on 60 Vbeta and 13 Jbeta primers. Libraries were prepared by immunoSEQ multiplex PCR; TCRdb keeps only in-frame clonotypes and omits some of them. Of under 200,000 clones in the sample, 80% were seen once. The CDR3 consists of 15 residues. Between the trimmed V and J ends, which lost 8 bases and 7 bases, there was a span of 18 bases. Germline V gene data show CDR1 as MDHEN and CDR2 as SYDVKM. The data belong to a study of cytomegalovirus exposure and HLA in healthy donors. Study observations and caveats: Analysis performed later showed TCR beta chains linked to HLA being more clonally expanded than equally common others. Cytomegalovirus association was assigned to 150 to 200 TCR beta chains.

The TCR was taken from a woman aged 50 to 60 in good health and CMV-seronegative. The V gene is TRBV28, the J gene TRBJ1-6, with TRBD1 as a possible D gene (6 bases). The sequenced material came from PBMCs. This chain's CDR3 is CASGVRGGGNSPLHF. As DNA, the CDR3 is TGTGCCAGCGGTGTAAGGGGGGGCGGGAATTCACCCCTCCACTTT.